One sample yielded the 8 T cell receptor beta chains listed below, sequenced in a study of Graves' ophthalmopathy and Graves' hyperthyroidism. Amplification of the TCR beta CDR3 regions used RNA transcripts (as template). Scientists carried out first-round RT-PCR using HTBI primers and then a second-round multiplex PCR. TCRdb re-called the multiplex PCR reads with MiXCR, one entry per CDR3 protein. The sample consists of 600,000 to 700,000 distinct CDR3 sequences, 35% to 50% of them appearing once. The sample was peripheral blood. The receptors here all came from an adult man with Graves' ophthalmopathy.

Of note for this clonotype: A read error may be the cause here, since a much bigger clone is one base away. The chain couples TRBV19 to TRBJ1-1, with no clear D. Germline V lookup: CDR1 LNHDA, CDR2 SQIVND (reference sequence). V was cut by 5 bases and J by 4 bases, with 11 bases left in between. This CDR3 has 13 amino acids. CDR3 sequence reads: CASSAVLGTEAFF. The CDR3 nucleotides read TGTGCCAGTAGTGCAGTCCTTGGCACTGAAGCTTTCTTT. Using reference TRBV19 and TRBJ1-1 for the parts outside the CDR3, the full variable domain is DGGITQSPKYLFRKEGQNVTLSCEQNLNHDAMYWYRQDPGQGLRLIYYSQIVNDFQKGDIAEGYSVSREKKESFPLTVTSAQKNPTAFYLCASSAVLGTEAFFGQGTRLTVV.

The CDR3 sequence is CASSYTRDRRLETQYF. For the CDR3, the DNA is TGTGCCAGCAGCTATACCCGGGACAGGAGGTTAGAGACCCAGTACTTC. This rearrangement joins TRBV14 to TRBJ2-5; 8 bases fit TRBD1. The CDR3 runs to 16 residues. V dropped 5 bases and J dropped 4; count of bases not matched to a gene: 12. Germline loops: CDR1 SGHDN, CDR2 FVKESK.

J is TRBJ1-5 and V is TRBV12-3 or TRBV12-4; D unresolved. CDR3 length equals 12 residues. Trimming removed 9 bases at V and 6 bases at J, with 12 bases between. CDR3 nucleotide sequence: TGTGCCAGTACCCAGCTAGGTCAGCCCCAGCATTTT. Its translation is CASTQLGQPQHF.

CDR3 amino acids: CASRTSAGQETQYF. The CDR3 DNA follows: TGTGCCAGTCGGACTAGCGCGGGCCAAGAGACCCAGTACTTC. This chain uses TRBV27 with TRBJ2-5; 9 bases map to TRBD2. Germline trimming cut 9 bases from V and 1 base from J; bases unmatched to any gene: 6. Germline CDR1 MNHEY, CDR2 SMNVEV (reference sequence). This CDR3 contains 14 residues.

This clonotype has a count of ten or more. The chain joins TRBV12-3 or TRBV12-4 to TRBJ1-1; D might be TRBD1 (6 bases). With 2 bases removed from V and 0 bases from J, the gap between germline ends came to 13 bases. The CDR3 runs 16 residues. The CDR3 nucleotides are TGTGCCAGCAGTTTACGAAGACAGGCCGTGAACACTGAAGCTTTCTTT. It is translated as CASSLRRQAVNTEAFF.

In nucleotides, the CDR3 is TGTGCCAGCAGCACCGGACAACGCTATGGCTACACCATATATTTT. It is translated as CASSTGQRYGYTIYF. J is TRBJ1-3 and V is TRBV7-9, with D possibly TRBD1 on 5 matching bases. The CDR3 spans 15 residues. V was pared by 5 bases and J by 8 bases, with 19 bases between. Germline CDR1 reads SEHNR; CDR2 reads FQNEAQ (reference sequence).

Many counts were recorded for this clonotype. The chain carries TRBV5-1 and TRBJ1-1; D gene uncertain. Germline V CDR1 and CDR2: SGHRS, YFSETQ. Trimming left V 0 bases short and J 0 bases short, with 12 bases between. The CDR3 is 16 amino acids. The DNA for the CDR3 is TGCGCCAGCAGCTTGGAGCGCGGCAGCCTGAACACTGAAGCTTTCTTT. Protein: CASSLERGSLNTEAFF.

This clonotype was observed many times. The genes are TRBV12-3 or TRBV12-4 and TRBJ2-5; 9 bases line up with TRBD1. This CDR3 region has 11 residues. V lost 6 bases, J lost 13 bases, and 6 bases stayed unmatched. CDR3 in amino acids: CASRRDRVWYF. Written as DNA, the CDR3 is TGTGCCAGCAGGAGGGACAGGGTTTGGTACTTC.